The rows below give T cell receptor beta chains drawn from one sample of a study of T cell changes during pregnancy in multiple sclerosis. Using immunoSEQ multiplex PCR, the repertoire was profiled, and TCRdb retains in-frame clones only, with some absent. Of about 76,000 clones in the sample, approximately 93% were seen once. Sequenced here: peripheral blood, sampled in the second trimester of pregnancy. These receptors all come from a female donor with multiple sclerosis, enrolled in a pregnancy study. CDR3s include the opening cysteine and the closing phenylalanine or tryptophan. A D gene is named only where the DNA matches it firmly. Rows may omit the clone size; those that give it use once, few, many or a size class.

DNA: TGTGCCAGCAGCTCCGGGGCAGGGGGCGAGGAGGGCTACACCTTC
CDR3: CASSSGAGGEEGYTF
size: .
length: 15
V: TRBV7-9
J: TRBJ1-2
D: TRBD1

DNA: TGTGCCTGGGGCAGGGAGGACACTGAAGCTTTCTTT
CDR3: CAWGREDTEAFF
size: once
length: 12
V: TRBV30
J: TRBJ1-1
D: .

DNA: TGTGCCAGCAGTTACTCGATATCTGCAGGTCGGGCTTTCTTT
CDR3: CASSYSISAGRAFF
size: .
length: 14
V: TRBV6-5
J: TRBJ1-1
D: .

DNA: TGTGCCAGCAGTGTAGGTACAGTCTCTGGAAACACCATATATTTT
CDR3: CASSVGTVSGNTIYF
size: .
length: 15
V: TRBV2
J: TRBJ1-3
D: .

DNA: TGTGCCAGCAGCTTTCAGGGGGGAAATCAGCCCCAGCATTTT
CDR3: CASSFQGGNQPQHF
size: once
length: 14
V: TRBV5-4
J: TRBJ1-5
D: TRBD1

DNA: TGCGCCAGCAGCCAAGCGGGGGGGTTGAATTCACCCCTCCACTTT
CDR3: CASSQAGGLNSPLHF
size: .
length: 15
V: TRBV4-1
J: TRBJ1-6
D: .

DNA: TGTGCCAGCAGCTTCGGCCGAGACATATATGGCTACACCTTC
CDR3: CASSFGRDIYGYTF
size: .
length: 14
V: TRBV5-6
J: TRBJ1-2
D: .

DNA: TGCGCCAGCAGCCCTTTTCGGGACAGCTCCTACGAGCAGTACTTC
CDR3: CASSPFRDSSYEQYF
size: .
length: 15
V: TRBV4-1
J: TRBJ2-7
D: TRBD1

DNA: TGTGCTAGTGGTTTGCAGGGGTACTATGGCTACACCTTC
CDR3: CASGLQGYYGYTF
size: .
length: 13
V: TRBV12-5
J: TRBJ1-2
D: .

DNA: TGTGCCAGCAGCACCTCAGGGGGCTTCACTGAAGCTTTCTTT
CDR3: CASSTSGGFTEAFF
size: .
length: 14
V: TRBV9
J: TRBJ1-1
D: TRBD1

DNA: TGTGCCAGCAGCTTAGTAGCGGGGGGGCGGGGCAATGAGCAGTTCTTC
CDR3: CASSLVAGGRGNEQFF
size: .
length: 16
V: TRBV7-3
J: TRBJ2-1
D: TRBD2

DNA: TGTGCCAGCACCAAGGGGGCGGGGGGGGACACCGGGGAGCTGTTTTTT
CDR3: CASTKGAGGDTGELFF
size: .
length: 16
V: TRBV6-6
J: TRBJ2-2
D: TRBD2

DNA: TGTGCCAGTAGTCCCTACGCCCGGACAAGGTTCGGCTATGGCTACACCTTC
CDR3: CASSPYARTRFGYGYTF
size: .
length: 17
V: TRBV19
J: TRBJ1-2
D: .

DNA: TGCGCCAGCAAGACAGAGGCCTCGGGCTACACCTTC
CDR3: CASKTEASGYTF
size: .
length: 12
V: TRBV4-1
J: TRBJ1-2
D: .

DNA: TGTGCCAGCAGTGGACGGGACAGACCCAATCAGCCCCAGCATTTT
CDR3: CASSGRDRPNQPQHF
size: .
length: 15
V: TRBV28
J: TRBJ1-5
D: TRBD1

DNA: TGCGCCAGCAGGGGTGGAAGACAGGGGCCCTACAATGAGCAGTTCTTC
CDR3: CASRGGRQGPYNEQFF
size: .
length: 16
V: TRBV5-1
J: TRBJ2-1
D: TRBD1

DNA: TGCAGCGTTATTGGCCAAACCTACGAGCAGTACTTC
CDR3: CSVIGQTYEQYF
size: .
length: 12
V: TRBV29-1
J: TRBJ2-7
D: .

DNA: TGCAGCGTAGTACAGGGGGCGGAGACCCAGTACTTC
CDR3: CSVVQGAETQYF
size: once
length: 12
V: TRBV29-1
J: TRBJ2-5
D: TRBD1

DNA: TGTGCCAGCGGTCAAGGAGCCCTCTCCTACGAGCAGTACTTC
CDR3: CASGQGALSYEQYF
size: .
length: 14
V: TRBV2
J: TRBJ2-7
D: .

DNA: TGTGCCTGGAGTCGGACAGGGGCTGGGGCCAACGTCCTGACTTTC
CDR3: CAWSRTGAGANVLTF
size: .
length: 15
V: TRBV30
J: TRBJ2-6
D: TRBD1

DNA: TGTGCCAGCAGTTTGCGGTTAGGTGGGACCCAGTACTTC
CDR3: CASSLRLGGTQYF
size: .
length: 13
V: TRBV28
J: TRBJ2-5
D: .

DNA: TGTGCCAGCAGTTACTCTGGGACTAGAGACGAGCAGTACTTC
CDR3: CASSYSGTRDEQYF
size: .
length: 14
V: TRBV6-5
J: TRBJ2-7
D: TRBD2

DNA: TGTGCCAGCAGCTATGACAGGGCCGTGGATGAAAAACTGTTTTTT
CDR3: CASSYDRAVDEKLFF
size: few
length: 15
V: TRBV5-4
J: TRBJ1-4
D: TRBD1

DNA: TGTGCCAGCACCCTCCGCTCAGGCAACGACGGCTACACCTTC
CDR3: CASTLRSGNDGYTF
size: .
length: 14
V: TRBV27
J: TRBJ1-2
D: .

DNA: TGTGCCAGCAGCCAGACTATTTTCTTCACCGGGGAGCTGTTTTTT
CDR3: CASSQTIFFTGELFF
size: .
length: 15
V: TRBV14
J: TRBJ2-2
D: .

DNA: TGTGCCTGGAGTGTATTTTGGGGAGACGAGCAGTACTTC
CDR3: CAWSVFWGDEQYF
size: once
length: 13
V: TRBV30
J: TRBJ2-7
D: .

DNA: TGCGCCAGCAGCCAAGATGGCCGGGGGGAATCATCCCAGCATTTT
CDR3: CASSQDGRGESSQHF
size: .
length: 15
V: TRBV4-1
J: TRBJ1-5
D: .

DNA: TGTGCCAGCAGTTACTCGTTGCGCGGGAGCTACGAGCAGTACTTC
CDR3: CASSYSLRGSYEQYF
size: .
length: 15
V: TRBV6-5
J: TRBJ2-7
D: TRBD2

DNA: TGTGCCAGCAGCTTAGCGAACAGGGGAAACTATGGCTACACCTTC
CDR3: CASSLANRGNYGYTF
size: .
length: 15
V: TRBV7-9
J: TRBJ1-2
D: TRBD1

DNA: TGTGCCAGCAGTACACTACAGGGCGACTATGGCTACACCTTC
CDR3: CASSTLQGDYGYTF
size: .
length: 14
V: TRBV25-1
J: TRBJ1-2
D: .

DNA: TGTGCCAGCAGTGAATCGTGGGAGGGAGATACGCAGTATTTT
CDR3: CASSESWEGDTQYF
size: .
length: 14
V: TRBV25-1
J: TRBJ2-3
D: TRBD2